These 10 T cell receptor beta chains originate from one sample sequenced in a study of follicular helper T cells after annual influenza vaccination. The data were produced by immunoSEQ multiplex PCR, yet TCRdb's version contains in-frame clones alone and is incomplete. The repertoire has about 8,300 clones, around four fifths of them found once; the top ten carry roughly 0.98%. Described time point: 2014-2015 season, pre-vaccination. The source material was CXCR5+ CD38- circulating T follicular helper cells from blood, sampled on the day of influenza vaccination. Subset here: circulating Tfh, non-naive CD4+CXCR5+PD-1+ (ICOS+CD38+ or ICOS-CD38-). These TCRs come from an adult who received the influenza vaccine.

The J gene is TRBJ2-1, the V gene TRBV28; weak D call: TRBD1 (5 bases). CDR3 length: 16 residues. Germline lookup yields CDR1 MDHEN and CDR2 SYDVKM. V was pared by 6 bases and J by 0 bases, with 15 bases between. Here the CDR3 DNA reads TGTGCCAGCAGCTTGACAGTCCCAAGCTCCTACAATGAGCAGTTCTTC. This codes for CASSLTVPSSYNEQFF.

This chain connects TRBV5-1 to TRBJ2-5; D possibly corresponds to TRBD1 (6 bases). The ends were cut back, 5 bases at V and 4 bases at J, with 18 bases in the middle. Germline-derived CDR1 and CDR2 are SGHRS and YFSETQ. The CDR3 contains 15 residues. The CDR3 DNA reads TGCGCCAGCAGAGACTCCGGGACAATCGGAGAGACCCAGTACTTC. Translated: CASRDSGTIGETQYF.

The chain has TRBV7-2 and TRBJ1-5; D might be TRBD1 (6 bases). Germline V CDR1 and CDR2: SGHTA, FQGNSA. V gave up 4 bases and J gave up 4 bases, with 8 bases separating them. This CDR3 is built from 13 residues. The CDR3 DNA follows: TGTGCCAGCAGCTCCGACAGGAATCAGCCCCAGCATTTT. Encoded protein: CASSSDRNQPQHF.

V usage is TRBV19 and J usage is TRBJ1-1; TRBD1 might be the D (5 bases). The CDR3 length is 14 residues. Trimming took off 6 bases at V and 1 base at J, with 12 bases between the two ends. Per the germline V gene, CDR1 is LNHDA and CDR2 is SQIVND (reference sequence). CDR3: CASRLGRRNTEAFF. As DNA, the CDR3 is TGTGCCAGTAGATTGGGACGGCGGAACACTGAAGCTTTCTTT.

This chain links TRBV28 with TRBJ2-7; D might be TRBD1 (6 bases). The V end lost 6 bases, the J end lost 3 bases, and 18 bases lay between the germline ends. CDR1 and CDR2 (germline): MDHEN, SYDVKM. The CDR3 covers 15 residues. The CDR3 sequence: CASSTPGTQLYEQYF. CDR3 DNA: TGTGCCAGCAGCACCCCCGGGACACAACTCTACGAGCAGTACTTC. The full variable domain, rest sourced from reference TRBV28 and TRBJ2-7, is DVKVTQSSRYLVKRTGEKVFLECVQDMDHENMFWYRQDPGLGLRLIYFSYDVKMKEKGDIPEGYSVSREKKERFSLILESASTNQTSMYLCASSTPGTQLYEQYFGPGTRLTVT.

The chain has TRBV19 and TRBJ1-1; the match to TRBD1 covers 7 bases. Germline V gene lookup returns CDR1 LNHDA and CDR2 SQIVND (reference sequence). The CDR3 runs to 13 residues. V trimming: 7 bases; J trimming: 5 bases; junction bases outside the gene matches: 7. The CDR3, as DNA: TGTGCCAGTAAGTTCGCAGGGGGGACTGAAGCTTTCTTT. As protein: CASKFAGGTEAFF. Drawing the rest from reference TRBV19 and TRBJ1-1, the complete variable domain is DGGITQSPKYLFRKEGQNVTLSCEQNLNHDAMYWYRQDPGQGLRLIYYSQIVNDFQKGDIAEGYSVSREKKESFPLTVTSAQKNPTAFYLCASKFAGGTEAFFGQGTRLTVV.

The chain combines TRBV6-5 with TRBJ1-4; 8 bases are a match to TRBD1. Germline CDR1 MNHEY, CDR2 SVGAGI. With V trimmed by 2 bases and J by 4 bases, 3 bases remained unmatched. This CDR3 is 15 amino acids long. The CDR3: CASSYLTGVNEKLFF. CDR3 sequence (DNA): TGTGCCAGCAGTTACCTGACAGGGGTTAATGAAAAACTGTTTTTT.

The CDR3 nucleotides are TGCGCCAGCAGCCAACGACAGACCAAGGTAAATGAGCAGTTCTTC. This encodes CASSQRQTKVNEQFF. The chain is built from TRBV4-1 and TRBJ2-1; possible D gene TRBD1, 5 bases. Germline V gene lookup returns CDR1 MGHRA and CDR2 YSYEKL. CDR3 size: 15 residues. V was cut by 2 bases and J by 7 bases, with 15 bases left in between.

The V call is TRBV7-2, the J call TRBJ1-1, with no clear D. Germline CDR1 is SGHTA and CDR2 is FQGNSA. V was pared by 4 bases and J by 6 bases, with 15 bases between. The CDR3 is made up of 14 amino acids. The CDR3 loop reads CASSSRTGLAEAFF. In DNA form, the CDR3 reads TGTGCCAGCAGCTCCCGGACGGGCTTGGCTGAAGCTTTCTTT.

The chain employs TRBV6-1 and TRBJ1-3; the match to TRBD1 covers 7 bases. There are 13 residues in the CDR3. Unmatched junction bases numbered 6, after V lost 7 bases and J lost 6 bases. Per the germline V gene, CDR1 is MNHNS and CDR2 is SASEGT. In DNA form, the CDR3 reads TGTGCCAGCACCCTGGGACAGCCAAACACCATATATTTT. Protein product: CASTLGQPNTIYF.